This TCR beta chain was retrieved from a study of shared clonotypes between healthy human individuals. There are 16 residues in the CDR3. From germline, CDR1 is SGDLS and CDR2 YYNGEE. J gave up 0 bases and V 4 bases, and 6 bases lay outside the gene matches. In the study's own analysis: There were no quality scores in the junction-only immunoSEQ sequences, so filtering differed. Assay: immunoSEQ multiplex PCR; the TCRdb copy retains only in-frame clones and omits some. The DNA gave D and trimming, while V, J and clone size come from that table. The data show around 1.4 million clones, approximately 98.5% seen once. Study conclusions and caveats: Rarefaction curves obtained for sorted subsets showed sequencing incomplete despite large depth.

A note on this clone: Its specificity is not known. Other DNA sequences in this specimen translate into the identical CDR3.

Sequencing was performed on naive CD4+ T cells sorted from blood. Sample subset: CD45RA+ positively selected. This rearrangement joins TRBV9 to TRBJ2-1; TRBD2 matches at 8 bases. This TCR was recovered from a man between 25 and 39 years old in good health. CDR3 in DNA: TGTGCCAGCAGCCCGAGGGGGACTAGCTCCTACAATGAGCAGTTCTTC. It codes for CASSPRGTSSYNEQFF. Supplemented by reference TRBV9 and TRBJ2-1, the full variable domain reads DSGVTQTPKHLITATGQRVTLRCSPRSGDLSVYWYQQSLDQGLQFLIQYYNGEERAKGNILERFSAQQFPDLHSELNLSSLELGDSALYFCASSPRGTSSYNEQFFGPGTRLTVL.